This passage covers 23 T cell receptor beta chains from one sample sequenced in a study of T cell clones after liver transplantation. Profiling relied on immunoSEQ multiplex PCR, and the TCRdb table lists in-frame clones only, not all of them. The sample has some 110,000 clones, roughly 80% seen once; the top ten hold roughly 0.9%. The sequenced sample was CD4+ T cells from blood, obtained before liver transplant. These receptors were obtained from a human donor who received a liver transplant.

This chain joins TRBV5-1 and TRBJ2-3; the match to TRBD2 covers 11 bases. Trimming removed 0 bases from V and 4 bases from J; junction bases left unmatched: 7. In germline, CDR1 is SGHRS, CDR2 YFSETQ. CDR3 length equals 17 residues. The CDR3, as DNA: TGCGCCAGCAGCTTGGAGGTTAGCGGGAGGGCCGCAGATACGCAGTATTTT. Translating it yields CASSLEVSGRAADTQYF.

The rearrangement links TRBV30 to TRBJ1-2; D is possibly TRBD1 (5 bases). The CDR3 loop spans 12 amino acids. V lost 3 bases and J lost 6, with 11 bases in between. Germline V lookup: CDR1 GTSNPN, CDR2 SVGIG (reference sequence). CDR3 protein: CAWRGGTNGYTF. CDR3 nucleotides: TGTGCCTGGAGGGGGGGGACCAATGGCTACACCTTC.

CDR3 in DNA: TGTGCCAGCAGTGGGGGAGCGGAGACCCAGTACTTC. As protein: CASSGGAETQYF. The chain couples TRBV6-1 to TRBJ2-5; maybe TRBD2 (5 bases). The CDR3 totals 12 residues. Germline CDR1 and CDR2: MNHNS and SASEGT. The V end was cut by 4 bases, the J end by 5 bases, with 8 bases between.

This clone was counted once. V gene TRBV19 combines with J gene TRBJ2-3; D call uncertain. The ends were cut back, 6 bases at V and 2 bases at J, with 9 bases in the middle. The CDR3 loop spans 13 amino acids. Germline values: CDR1 LNHDA, CDR2 SQIVND (reference sequence). The CDR3 loop is CASSEQNTDTQYF. The CDR3 nucleotides are TGTGCCAGTAGCGAACAGAACACAGATACGCAGTATTTT.

The V call is TRBV27, the J call TRBJ2-5, with a weak D call TRBD2 (6 bases). Germline V CDR1 and CDR2: MNHEY, SMNVEV (reference sequence). The V and J ends lost 2 bases and 2 bases respectively, with 18 bases between them. The CDR3 loop spans 17 amino acids. As DNA, the CDR3 is TGTGCCAGCAGTTTAGGTTGGGGGACCGGGACTCAAGAGACCCAGTACTTC. The encoded protein is CASSLGWGTGTQETQYF.

This chain connects TRBV5-1 to TRBJ2-3; D might be TRBD2 (6 bases). CDR3 length equals 14 residues. V lost 6 bases, J lost 1 base, and 12 bases lay in between. Germline CDR1 is SGHRS and CDR2 is YFSETQ. The CDR3 DNA reads as TGCGCCAGCAAACTAGCAATTGGCACAGATACGCAGTATTTT. Amino acid sequence: CASKLAIGTDTQYF.

A single count supports this clone. The chain couples TRBV7-8 to TRBJ1-2; D is undetermined. Germline V gene data show CDR1 as SGHVS and CDR2 as FQNEAQ. V was cut by 5 bases and J by 2 bases, with 18 bases left in between. This CDR3 spans 16 amino acids. In DNA form, the CDR3 reads TGTGCCAGCAGCCCACCCGCGAGCAGGAGGAACTATGGCTACACCTTC. Residues: CASSPPASRRNYGYTF.

The chain uses TRBV4-2 and TRBJ2-7; D is ambiguous. The CDR3 totals 12 residues. Germline assignment: CDR1 LGHNA and CDR2 YNFKEQ. The V end was cut by 4 bases, the J end by 7 bases, with 11 bases between. The CDR3 loop is CASSPGPREQYF. In DNA, the CDR3 is TGTGCCAGCAGCCCCGGGCCTCGGGAGCAGTACTTC.

The chain links TRBV10-3 to TRBJ2-7; the match to TRBD1 covers 7 bases. The V segment lost 6 bases and the J segment 3 bases; nucleotides outside the gene matches: 2. In germline, CDR1 is ENHRY, CDR2 SYGVKD. The CDR3 loop spans 12 amino acids. DNA of the CDR3: TGTGCCATCAGCGGGACAGACTACGAGCAGTACTTC. Amino acid sequence: CAISGTDYEQYF.

The chain carries TRBV2 and TRBJ1-4; possibly TRBD1 for D (6 bases). Germline V lookup: CDR1 SNHLY, CDR2 FYNNEI. V lost 7 bases, J lost 5 bases, and 14 bases lay in between. CDR3 length: 14 residues. CDR3 DNA sequence: TGTGCCAGCACGCCACAGGGCCTCAATGAAAAACTGTTTTTT. Translation: CASTPQGLNEKLFF. The full variable domain, its missing parts supplied by reference TRBV2 and TRBJ1-4, is EPEVTQTPSHQVTQMGQEVILRCVPISNHLYFYWYRQILGQKVEFLVSFYNNEISEKSEIFDDQFSVERPDGSNFTLKIRSTKLEDSAMYFCASTPQGLNEKLFFGSGTQLSVL.

This sequence joins TRBV2 and TRBJ2-7, with unresolved D. V lost 6 bases and J 3 bases, leaving 9 bases between the germline ends. From germline, CDR1 is SNHLY and CDR2 FYNNEI. The CDR3 is 12 amino acids. The CDR3, as DNA: TGTGCCAGCAGCGACAATTACTACGAGCAGTACTTC. Translating it yields CASSDNYYEQYF.

This clone was picked up a small number of times. This chain joins TRBV19 and TRBJ2-3; D is unresolved. Trimming cost V 5 bases and J 2 bases, with 23 bases left between them. The CDR3 covers 18 residues. Germline V gene sequence: CDR1 LNHDA, CDR2 SQIVND (reference sequence). The CDR3 DNA reads as TGTGCCAGTAGTCCCCGATCCCCAGTTGCCACCCACACAGATACGCAGTATTTT. Its protein product is CASSPRSPVATHTDTQYF.

This clone was seen a handful of times. The genes are TRBV7-2 and TRBJ1-2; D possibly corresponds to TRBD1 (5 bases). The CDR3 totals 15 residues. V dropped 5 bases and J dropped 8 bases, with 21 bases sitting between them. Per germline, CDR1 SGHTA and CDR2 FQGNSA. Here the CDR3 reads CASSPQQANLGGYTF. The CDR3 coding sequence is TGTGCCAGCAGCCCTCAACAGGCTAACTTGGGGGGCTACACCTTC.

The chain carries TRBV11-2 and TRBJ2-7, with 7 bases matching TRBD2. Germline V CDR1 and CDR2: SGHAT, FQNNGV. Germline trimming cut 1 base from V and 2 bases from J; bases unmatched to any gene: 8. The CDR3 extends over 16 amino acids. The CDR3: CASSLGDAGVAYEQYF. CDR3 coding DNA: TGTGCCAGCAGCTTAGGTGACGCGGGAGTGGCCTACGAGCAGTACTTC.

The rearrangement joins TRBV2 to TRBJ2-5; 7 bases align to TRBD1. Germline V lookup: CDR1 SNHLY, CDR2 FYNNEI. CDR3 length equals 11 residues. The DNA for the CDR3 is TGTGCTAAGGACAGGCAAGAGACCCAGTACTTC. It is translated as CAKDRQETQYF.

This clone was seen repeatedly, ten times or more. V and J are TRBV19 and TRBJ1-3, with a tentative D call TRBD1 (6 bases). The CDR3 is 14 amino acids. V was pared by 6 bases and J by 2 bases, with 11 bases between. The germline V gene encodes CDR1 LNHDA and CDR2 SQIVND (reference sequence). CDR3 sequence: CASSRGGPGNTIYF. CDR3 DNA sequence: TGTGCCAGTAGCAGGGGCGGCCCTGGAAACACCATATATTTT.

The chain carries TRBV4-1 and TRBJ2-2; a weak D match, TRBD1 (5 bases). There are 15 residues in the CDR3. V was shortened by 1 base and J by 3 bases, with 9 bases between the two germline ends. Germline V CDR1 and CDR2: MGHRA, YSYEKL. The CDR3 DNA reads as TGCGCCAGCAGCCAAGTAACAGGAGACACCGGGGAGCTGTTTTTT. Translation: CASSQVTGDTGELFF.

This chain connects TRBV29-1 to TRBJ2-7, with TRBD1 matching 9 bases. This CDR3 is built from 11 residues. CDR1 is SQVTM, CDR2 ANQGSEA, per germline. The trim removed 7 bases at V and 6 bases at J, leaving 4 bases unmatched. The CDR3 region is CSAGQGAEQYF. The CDR3 nucleotides read TGCAGCGCGGGACAGGGTGCCGAGCAGTACTTC.

This chain connects TRBV6-4 to TRBJ2-2, with 10 bases that match TRBD1. Trimming took 6 bases from V and 7 from J; bases not matched to a gene: 5. CDR1 MRHNA and CDR2 SNTAGT come from the germline V gene. This CDR3 comprises 14 residues. In DNA form, the CDR3 reads TGTGCCAGCAGACACCGGACAGGGGGCGGGGAGCTGTTTTTT. This encodes CASRHRTGGGELFF.

This clone was found many times. The chain has TRBV4-1 and TRBJ1-4, with 10 bases identical to TRBD1. CDR1 is MGHRA, CDR2 YSYEKL, per germline. Trimming cost V 1 base and J 0 bases; bases outside gene matches: 8. The CDR3 has 19 residues. In nucleotides, the CDR3 is TGCGCCAGCAGCCAAGCCCGGGACAGGGGCGAGGCAACTAATGAAAAACTGTTTTTT. Its translation: CASSQARDRGEATNEKLFF.

The chain links TRBV4-2 to TRBJ1-1, with no clear D. The CDR3 runs 16 residues. Germline CDR1 LGHNA, CDR2 YNFKEQ. Trimming pared 0 bases from V and 4 bases from J, leaving 15 bases between. Here the CDR3 DNA reads TGTGCCAGCAGCCAAGACATACTGGATCGGGGCACTGAAGCTTTCTTT. Residues: CASSQDILDRGTEAFF.

CDR3 region: CASSEIPTLRGEKLFF. CDR3 bases: TGTGCCAGCAGTGAAATCCCGACTTTACGAGGTGAAAAACTGTTTTTT. The rearrangement joins TRBV2 to TRBJ1-4, with D unresolved. Germline V CDR1 and CDR2: SNHLY, FYNNEI. The ends were cut back, 2 bases at V and 7 bases at J, with 17 bases in the middle. This CDR3 comprises 16 residues.

On this clone: Other DNA sequences in this sample translate to the same CDR3. The chain links TRBV11-2 to TRBJ1-1, with D unresolved. Deletions cut 1 base from V and 5 bases from J, with 8 bases between. The CDR3 covers 13 residues. Germline CDR1 SGHAT, CDR2 FQNNGV. The DNA for the CDR3 is TGTGCCAGCAGCTTAGGGCTCGCTACTGAAGCTTTCTTT. This encodes CASSLGLATEAFF.